Listed below are T cell receptor beta chains from one sample, sequenced in a study of radiotherapy plus CTLA-4 blockade in lung cancer. TCRdb's table, derived via immunoSEQ multiplex PCR, lists solely in-frame clones and lacks some. This sample has tens of thousands of clones, with about 73% found just once. Sequenced here: peripheral blood, sampled from a patient treated with radiotherapy plus ipilimumab. These receptors were obtained from a human donor with non-small cell lung cancer who had stable disease on radiotherapy plus ipilimumab. Both conserved end residues are part of each CDR3. The D gene is left open where the match is weak. Clone size is shown for a subset of rows, as once, few, many or a class of expanded clone.

V gene,clone size,D gene,J gene,CDR3 DNA,CDR3 protein
TRBV28,.,.,TRBJ1-6,TGTGCCAGCAGTTTATCCGGGTCCCTCCACTTT,CASSLSGSLHF
TRBV7-3,.,.,TRBJ1-1,TGTGCCAGCAGCCCAACCGGGGGGGTGTCTGAAGCTTTCTTT,CASSPTGGVSEAFF
TRBV10-3,once,.,TRBJ2-5,TGTGCCATCACGGCGACAGGCCAAGAGACCCAGTACTTC,CAITATGQETQYF
TRBV9,.,.,TRBJ2-1,TGTGCCAGCAGCGTCCCAGGGTTTAGTACAAGGAATGAGCAGTTCTTC,CASSVPGFSTRNEQFF
TRBV5-1,few,.,TRBJ1-1,TGCGCCAGCAGCTTGGAAGCGGGGCACGGGAACACTGAAGCTTTCTTT,CASSLEAGHGNTEAFF
TRBV6-5,.,.,TRBJ2-2,TGTGCCAGCATGAAGGACAGGAACACCGGGGAGCTGTTTTTT,CASMKDRNTGELFF
TRBV19,.,TRBD2,TRBJ2-7,TGTGCCAGTAGCCGACTAGCGGGGGGCTACGAGCAGTACTTC,CASSRLAGGYEQYF
TRBV28,few,.,TRBJ2-1,TGTGCCAGCGGTCCCGACAATTACAATGAGCAGTTCTTC,CASGPDNYNEQFF
TRBV7-2,.,TRBD1,TRBJ1-2,TGTGCCAGCAGCTTGGGGACAGGAACTCGGGGCGGCTACACCTTC,CASSLGTGTRGGYTF
TRBV10-2,.,.,TRBJ1-2,TGCGCCAGCAGTGATTCCGGGGGGGACTATGGCTACACCTTC,CASSDSGGDYGYTF
TRBV7-2,.,TRBD1,TRBJ2-1,TGTGCCAGCAGCTCTCCATTGGGCAGGGGGAGTAATGAGCAGTTCTTC,CASSSPLGRGSNEQFF
TRBV30,.,TRBD1,TRBJ1-1,TGTGCCTGGAGTGTAAAGGGACAGGGATTTACTGAAGCTTTCTTT,CAWSVKGQGFTEAFF
TRBV30,.,.,TRBJ2-1,TGTGCCTGGAGCCCGGGGGCCCCGTACAATGAGCAGTTCTTC,CAWSPGAPYNEQFF
TRBV7-6,once,TRBD1,TRBJ1-2,TGTGCCAGCAGCTTCGCAGCGGGGGACAGCTATGGCTACACCTTC,CASSFAAGDSYGYTF
TRBV19,.,.,TRBJ2-5,TGTGCCAGTAGTTCCCAGGGGGGGGAGACCCAGTACTTC,CASSSQGGETQYF
TRBV18,medium-sized,TRBD1,TRBJ2-3,TGTGCCAGCTCACAGACAGGGGCCCCAGATACGCAGTATTTT,CASSQTGAPDTQYF
TRBV5-5,few,.,TRBJ2-3,TGTGCCAGCAGCTGGGGGACCACTAGCTTCAGGGGAGATACGCAGTATTTT,CASSWGTTSFRGDTQYF
TRBV7-9,.,.,TRBJ2-1,TGTGCCAGCCAGCCCAGGACTAATGAGCAGTTCTTC,CASQPRTNEQFF
TRBV7-8,.,.,TRBJ1-5,TGTGCCAGCAGCCCCTCAGGGTACCGCAATCAGCCCCAGCATTTT,CASSPSGYRNQPQHF
TRBV7-8,.,.,TRBJ2-3,TGTGCCAGCAGCCCCAATGGCAGGAGCACAGATACGCAGTATTTT,CASSPNGRSTDTQYF
TRBV29-1,.,.,TRBJ1-1,TGCAGCGTTGGGAGGAGGGGGGAGAACACTGAAGCTTTCTTT,CSVGRRGENTEAFF
TRBV19,.,.,TRBJ1-1,TGTGCCAGTGGCTATTTGGGGAAGACAGAACTGAACACTGAAGCTTTCTTT,CASGYLGKTELNTEAFF
TRBV7-8,.,TRBD2,TRBJ2-5,TGTGCCAGCAGCTGGTGGGCCCGGGGGGGGCAAGAGACCCAGTACTTC,CASSWWARGGQETQYF
TRBV4-3,.,TRBD1,TRBJ2-5,TGCGCCAGCAGCCAAGAGGGACAGGGGGCGGGGGAGACCCAGTACTTC,CASSQEGQGAGETQYF
TRBV5-1,.,TRBD1,TRBJ2-5,TGCGCCAGCAGCTGGGACAGGGTGGCCCCCGGAGAGACCCAGTACTTC,CASSWDRVAPGETQYF
TRBV2,.,.,TRBJ1-3,TGTGCCAGCAGCGGCTGGGGATTTGGAAACACCATATATTTT,CASSGWGFGNTIYF
TRBV7-2,.,.,TRBJ1-2,TGTGCCAGCAGCTCCAGGGTGGAGTATGGCTACACCTTC,CASSSRVEYGYTF
TRBV28,.,TRBD2,TRBJ2-2,TGTGCCAGCAGTCCCCCCGGGCTAGCGGGGAGCGGGGAGCTGTTTTTT,CASSPPGLAGSGELFF
TRBV7-9,many,.,TRBJ2-7,TGTGCCAGCGGAAAGGGGCGGGACGAGCAGTACTTC,CASGKGRDEQYF
TRBV11-2,.,.,TRBJ1-2,TGTGCCAGCAGCTTAGGGTCAGCAACTAACTATGGCTACACCTTC,CASSLGSATNYGYTF
TRBV7-8,.,.,TRBJ1-1,TGTGCCAGCAGCCCCTATCCAATCACTGAAGCTTTCTTT,CASSPYPITEAFF
TRBV10-3,.,.,TRBJ1-5,TGTGCCGCCCAAGACACTCTCAGCAATCAGCCCCAGCATTTT,CAAQDTLSNQPQHF
TRBV5-6,.,.,TRBJ1-5,TGTGCCAGCAGCTCTGGGGGTTATCAGCCCCAGCATTTT,CASSSGGYQPQHF
TRBV7-3,.,.,TRBJ1-1,TGTGCCAGCAGCTTAACGGCGGACAAATACACTGAAGCTTTCTTT,CASSLTADKYTEAFF
TRBV10-3,.,TRBD1,TRBJ1-1,TGTGCCATCAGCCCTGGACAGGGAATGAACACTGAAGCTTTCTTT,CAISPGQGMNTEAFF
TRBV13,.,TRBD2,TRBJ2-3,TGTGCCAGCAGCTTGAAACTAGCGTACGGCACAGATACGCAGTATTTT,CASSLKLAYGTDTQYF
TRBV19,.,.,TRBJ2-4,TGTGCCAGTAGTGCCAGGGATCCGTTAGCCAAAAACATTCAGTACTTC,CASSARDPLAKNIQYF
TRBV6-1,.,.,TRBJ1-1,TGTGCCAGCAGTACGACCATGAACACTGAAGCTTTCTTT,CASSTTMNTEAFF
TRBV11-3,.,.,TRBJ2-3,TGTGCCAGCAGCTTAGATTGGCAGGGCACAGATACGCAGTATTTT,CASSLDWQGTDTQYF
TRBV28,.,.,TRBJ2-1,TGTGCCAGCACGACGAGGAATGAGCAGTTCTTC,CASTTRNEQFF
TRBV10-3,.,.,TRBJ1-2,TGTGCCATCAGTGAGTCCGAAAGGGGAGGGGGCTATGGCTACACCTTC,CAISESERGGGYGYTF
TRBV27,few,TRBD1,TRBJ1-2,TGTGCCAGCAGTTCCACCGTCTCCGGGACAGGGGTGGGCTACACCTTC,CASSSTVSGTGVGYTF
TRBV19,once,.,TRBJ1-2,TGTGCCAGTAGTATAAGGGGGGGAGAGTATGGCTACACCTTC,CASSIRGGEYGYTF
TRBV6-5,.,TRBD1,TRBJ1-2,TGTGCCAGCAGGTTGATCACAGGGGAGAACCGCTACACCTTC,CASRLITGENRYTF